This T cell receptor beta chain was identified during a study of blood T cell repertoires in COVID-19. As originally analysed: Cell counts per sample came from amplifying reference gene primers. The data were produced by immunoSEQ multiplex PCR, yet TCRdb's version contains in-frame clones alone and is incomplete. V and J calls and clone size are as listed in that table; D and trimming were resolved from the DNA. The table records around 250,000 clones, more than 70% of them present only once. This receptor was taken from a woman aged 40-49 years with acute COVID-19. The sample taken for sequencing was PBMCs or T cells enriched from blood (not recorded which).

This CDR3 is CASSRTGSPTNTQYF. The CDR3 nucleotides are TGTGCCAGCAGTCGAACAGGTTCACCTACTAATACGCAGTATTTT. The V and J genes are TRBV6-2 or TRBV6-3 and TRBJ2-3; tentative D call: TRBD1 (5 bases). The CDR3 totals 15 residues. V was trimmed by 5 bases and J by 7 bases, leaving 19 bases between them. CDR1 and CDR2 (germline): MNHEY, SVGEGT.